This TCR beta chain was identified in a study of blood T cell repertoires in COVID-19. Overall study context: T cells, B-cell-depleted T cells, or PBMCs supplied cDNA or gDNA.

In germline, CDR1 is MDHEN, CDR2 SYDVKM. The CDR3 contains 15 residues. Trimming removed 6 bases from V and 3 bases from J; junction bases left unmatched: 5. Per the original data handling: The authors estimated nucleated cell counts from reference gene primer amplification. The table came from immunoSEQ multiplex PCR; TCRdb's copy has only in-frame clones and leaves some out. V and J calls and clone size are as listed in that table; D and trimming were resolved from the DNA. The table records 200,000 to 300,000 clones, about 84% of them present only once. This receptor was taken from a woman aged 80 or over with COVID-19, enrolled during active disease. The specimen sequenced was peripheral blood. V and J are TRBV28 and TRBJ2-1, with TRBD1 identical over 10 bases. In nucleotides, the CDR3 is TGTGCCAGCAGGACAGGGGGCGGGAACTACAATGAGCAGTTCTTC. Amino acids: CASRTGGGNYNEQFF.